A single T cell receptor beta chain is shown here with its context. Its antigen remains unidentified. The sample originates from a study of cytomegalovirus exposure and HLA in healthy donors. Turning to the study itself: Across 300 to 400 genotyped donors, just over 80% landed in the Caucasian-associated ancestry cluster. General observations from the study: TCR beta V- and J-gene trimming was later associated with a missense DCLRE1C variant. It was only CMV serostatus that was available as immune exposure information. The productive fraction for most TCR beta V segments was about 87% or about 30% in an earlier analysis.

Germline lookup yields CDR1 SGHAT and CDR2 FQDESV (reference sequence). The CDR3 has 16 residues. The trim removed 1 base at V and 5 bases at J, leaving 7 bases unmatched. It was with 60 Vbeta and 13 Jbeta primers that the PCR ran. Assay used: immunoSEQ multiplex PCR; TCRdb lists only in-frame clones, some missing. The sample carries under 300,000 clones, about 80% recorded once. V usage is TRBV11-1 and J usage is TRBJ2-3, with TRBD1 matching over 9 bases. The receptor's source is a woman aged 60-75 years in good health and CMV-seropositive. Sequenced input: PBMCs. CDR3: CASSLGGQGIGDTQYF. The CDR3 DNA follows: TGTGCCAGCAGCTTAGGGGGACAGGGTATCGGAGATACGCAGTATTTT.